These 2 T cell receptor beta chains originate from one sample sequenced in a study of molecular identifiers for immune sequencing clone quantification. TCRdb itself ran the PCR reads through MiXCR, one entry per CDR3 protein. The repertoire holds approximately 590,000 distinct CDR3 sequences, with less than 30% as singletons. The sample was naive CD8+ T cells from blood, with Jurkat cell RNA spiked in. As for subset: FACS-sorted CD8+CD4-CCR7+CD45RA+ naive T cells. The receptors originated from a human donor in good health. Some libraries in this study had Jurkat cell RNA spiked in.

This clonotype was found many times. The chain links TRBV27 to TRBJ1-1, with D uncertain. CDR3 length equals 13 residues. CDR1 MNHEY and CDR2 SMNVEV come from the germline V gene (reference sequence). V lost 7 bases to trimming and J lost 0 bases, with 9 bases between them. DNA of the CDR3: TGTGCCAGCACTAACAACATGAACACTGAAGCTTTCTTT. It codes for CASTNNMNTEAFF.

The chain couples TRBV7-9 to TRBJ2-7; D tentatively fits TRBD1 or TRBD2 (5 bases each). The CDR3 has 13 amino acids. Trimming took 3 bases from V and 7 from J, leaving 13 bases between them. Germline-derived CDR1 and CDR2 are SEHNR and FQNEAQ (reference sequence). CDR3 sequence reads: CASSLGDPKEQYF. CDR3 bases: TGTGCCAGCAGCTTGGGGGACCCCAAGGAGCAGTACTTC.